These 9 T cell receptor beta chains came from one sample sequenced in a study of cytomegalovirus exposure and HLA in healthy donors. PCR employed 60 Vbeta and 13 Jbeta primers. Method: immunoSEQ multiplex PCR; TCRdb's copy keeps in-frame clones and lacks some. The sample holds fewer than 95,000 clones, roughly three quarters seen once. Source material: PBMCs. Every receptor here comes from a man in his forties in good health and CMV-seronegative.

The chain is built from TRBV5-1 and TRBJ1-1; a weak D match, TRBD1 (5 bases). The V end lost 1 base, the J end lost 1 base, and 11 bases lay between the germline ends. This CDR3 comprises 15 residues. CDR1 is SGHRS and CDR2 is YFSETQ in the germline V gene. The CDR3 sequence: CASSLRVGRNTEAFF. The CDR3 nucleotides are TGCGCCAGCAGCTTGCGGGTGGGGCGGAACACTGAAGCTTTCTTT.

J is TRBJ1-2 and V is TRBV25-1; the D gene is possibly TRBD1 (6 bases). Germline V lookup: CDR1 MGHDK, CDR2 SYGVNS. The length of the CDR3 is 15 residues. Trimming left V 4 bases short and J 1 base short, with 13 bases between. This CDR3 is CASSGITGRNYGYTF. CDR3 DNA: TGTGCCAGCAGTGGAATCACAGGGCGTAACTATGGCTACACCTTC.

V usage is TRBV4-3 and J usage is TRBJ2-2; a weak D match, TRBD2 (5 bases). The CDR3 is 16 residues long. V was shortened by 1 base and J by 5 bases, with 14 bases between the two germline ends. Germline CDR1 and CDR2: LGHNA and YSLEER. The CDR3 protein is CASSQGIGENTGELFF. CDR3 nucleotides: TGCGCCAGCAGCCAAGGAATCGGGGAAAATACCGGGGAGCTGTTTTTT.

The chain links TRBV9 to TRBJ1-1; TRBD1 matches 8 bases. The ends lost 3 bases at V and 5 bases at J; junction bases unmatched: 9. Germline-derived CDR1 and CDR2 are SGDLS and YYNGEE. The CDR3 runs 15 residues. CDR3 DNA: TGTGCCAGCAGCGAGCGGGGCAGGGGGCTTACTGAAGCTTTCTTT. The encoded protein is CASSERGRGLTEAFF. The full variable domain, with the rest looked up from reference TRBV9 and TRBJ1-1, is DSGVTQTPKHLITATGQRVTLRCSPRSGDLSVYWYQQSLDQGLQFLIQYYNGEERAKGNILERFSAQQFPDLHSELNLSSLELGDSALYFCASSERGRGLTEAFFGQGTRLTVV.

This clone was seen a handful of times. This chain connects TRBV2 to TRBJ2-1; 11 bases are a match to TRBD1. With V trimmed by 6 bases and J by 3 bases, 4 bases remained unmatched. This CDR3 contains 15 residues. In germline, CDR1 is SNHLY, CDR2 FYNNEI. This chain's CDR3 is CASSGTGGLYNEQFF. The CDR3 coding sequence is TGTGCCAGCAGCGGGACAGGGGGACTCTACAATGAGCAGTTCTTC. Full variable domain (rest looked up from reference TRBV2 and TRBJ2-1): EPEVTQTPSHQVTQMGQEVILRCVPISNHLYFYWYRQILGQKVEFLVSFYNNEISEKSEIFDDQFSVERPDGSNFTLKIRSTKLEDSAMYFCASSGTGGLYNEQFFGPGTRLTVL.

The chain uses TRBV6-5 and TRBJ1-1, with D uncertain. With 0 bases removed from V and 0 bases from J, the gap between germline ends came to 5 bases. The CDR3 is 14 amino acids. Germline CDR1 and CDR2: MNHEY and SVGAGI. CDR3 in DNA: TGTGCCAGCAGTTACTCGGCGGTGAACACTGAAGCTTTCTTT. Its protein is CASSYSAVNTEAFF.

This clone has more than one count but fewer than ten. The gene calls are TRBV6-5 and TRBJ2-5; D may be TRBD2 (5 bases). Germline V lookup: CDR1 MNHEY, CDR2 SVGAGI. Deletions cut 2 bases from V and 5 bases from J, with 12 bases between. CDR3 length equals 14 residues. CDR3 loop: CASSYLGESETQYF. The CDR3 bases are TGTGCCAGCAGTTACCTCGGGGAATCGGAGACCCAGTACTTC.

The CDR3 sequence is CASSHYGNNEQFF. In nucleotides, the CDR3 is TGTGCCAGCAGCCACTACGGGAACAATGAGCAGTTCTTC. The V and J genes are TRBV11-3 and TRBJ2-1; perhaps TRBD2 as D (5 bases). The CDR3 runs to 13 residues. V lost 5 bases and J lost 5, with 10 bases in between. Germline lookup yields CDR1 SGHNT and CDR2 YENEEA.

CDR3: CASSNTPGTGGTAFF. The CDR3 nucleotides are TGTGCCAGCAGTAACACTCCCGGGACAGGGGGTACAGCTTTCTTT. V is TRBV28 and J is TRBJ1-1; 11 nucleotides agree with TRBD1. There are 15 residues in the CDR3. Germline CDR1 reads MDHEN; CDR2 reads SYDVKM. Trimming cost V 5 bases and J 10 bases; bases outside gene matches: 12.